The clone carrying this TCR beta chain was recorded only once. These data originate in a study of cytotoxic CD8 clonotypes in ibrutinib-treated CLL. Overall study context: Partial response was seen in 24 patients and complete response in 2; after median 68 months, around 15 stayed remitted, about 12 progressed.

The length of the CDR3 is 16 residues. Germline V gene lookup returns CDR1 SGDLS and CDR2 YYNGEE. Trimming removed 3 bases at V and 4 bases at J, with 17 bases between. Clones were read by immunoSEQ multiplex PCR, and TCRdb kept only the in-frame ones, dropping some. The sample lists roughly 160,000 clones; about 84% were seen once. The genes are TRBV9 and TRBJ1-3; D is perhaps TRBD1 (6 bases). This receptor was identified in a human donor with chronic lymphocytic leukemia. The specimen comprised PBMCs, sampled after 24 months of ibrutinib treatment. The CDR3 loop is CASSGARGAAGNTIYF. CDR3 sequence (DNA): TGTGCCAGCAGCGGCGCCCGGGGGGCCGCGGGAAACACCATATATTTT.